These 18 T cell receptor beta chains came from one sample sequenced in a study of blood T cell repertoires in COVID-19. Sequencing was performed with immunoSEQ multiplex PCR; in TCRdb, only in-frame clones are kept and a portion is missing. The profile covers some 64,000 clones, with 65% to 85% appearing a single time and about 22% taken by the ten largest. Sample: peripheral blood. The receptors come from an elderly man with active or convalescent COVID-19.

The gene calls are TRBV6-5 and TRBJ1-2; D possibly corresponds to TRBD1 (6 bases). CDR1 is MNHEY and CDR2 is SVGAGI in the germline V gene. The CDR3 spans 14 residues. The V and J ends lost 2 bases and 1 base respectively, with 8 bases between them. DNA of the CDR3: TGTGCCAGCAGTTACCAGGACAGTAACTATGGCTACACCTTC. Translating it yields CASSYQDSNYGYTF.

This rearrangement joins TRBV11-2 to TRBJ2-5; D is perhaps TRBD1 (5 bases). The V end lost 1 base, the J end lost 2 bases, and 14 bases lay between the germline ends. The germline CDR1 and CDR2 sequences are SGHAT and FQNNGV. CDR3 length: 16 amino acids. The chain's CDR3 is CASSLGPQGLQETQYF. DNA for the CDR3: TGTGCCAGCAGCTTAGGGCCCCAGGGTTTACAAGAGACCCAGTACTTC.

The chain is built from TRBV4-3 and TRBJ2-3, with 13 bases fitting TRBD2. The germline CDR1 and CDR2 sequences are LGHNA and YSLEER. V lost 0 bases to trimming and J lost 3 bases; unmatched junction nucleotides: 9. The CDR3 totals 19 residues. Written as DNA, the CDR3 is TGCGCCAGCAGCCAAGATCTTCCCGGACTAGCGGGAGCAACAGATACGCAGTATTTT. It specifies CASSQDLPGLAGATDTQYF.

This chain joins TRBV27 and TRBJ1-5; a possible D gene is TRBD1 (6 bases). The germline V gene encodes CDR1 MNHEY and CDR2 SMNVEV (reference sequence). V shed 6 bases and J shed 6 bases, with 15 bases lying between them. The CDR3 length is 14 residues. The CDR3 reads CASSPGVGGQPQHF. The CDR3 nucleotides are TGTGCCAGCAGCCCAGGGGTTGGCGGTCAGCCCCAGCATTTT.

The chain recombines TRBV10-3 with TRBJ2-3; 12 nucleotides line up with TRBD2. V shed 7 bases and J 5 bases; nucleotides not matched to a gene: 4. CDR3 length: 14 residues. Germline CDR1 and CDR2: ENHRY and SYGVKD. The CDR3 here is CAIKGLAGVDTQYF. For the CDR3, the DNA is TGTGCCATCAAGGGACTAGCGGGCGTAGATACGCAGTATTTT.

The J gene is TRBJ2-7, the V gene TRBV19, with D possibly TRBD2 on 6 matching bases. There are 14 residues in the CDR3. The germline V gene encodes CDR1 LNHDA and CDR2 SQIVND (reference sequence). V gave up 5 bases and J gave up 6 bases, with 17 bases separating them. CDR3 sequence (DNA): TGTGCCAGTAGTGCGAGGACGGGGGACGGCGAGCAGTACTTC. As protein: CASSARTGDGEQYF.

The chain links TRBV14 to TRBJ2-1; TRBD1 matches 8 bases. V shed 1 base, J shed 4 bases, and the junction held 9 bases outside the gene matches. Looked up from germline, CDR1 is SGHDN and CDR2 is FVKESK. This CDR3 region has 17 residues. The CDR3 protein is CASSQVKPGGAYNEQFF. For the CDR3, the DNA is TGTGCCAGCAGCCAAGTAAAACCAGGGGGCGCATACAATGAGCAGTTCTTC.

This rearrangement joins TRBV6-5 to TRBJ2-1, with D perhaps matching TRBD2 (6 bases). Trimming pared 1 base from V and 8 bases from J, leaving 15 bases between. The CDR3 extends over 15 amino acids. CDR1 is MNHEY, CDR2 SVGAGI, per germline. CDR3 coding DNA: TGTGCCAGCAGTTACTGGGGCGGGAAGGTGGATGAGCAGTTCTTC. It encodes CASSYWGGKVDEQFF.

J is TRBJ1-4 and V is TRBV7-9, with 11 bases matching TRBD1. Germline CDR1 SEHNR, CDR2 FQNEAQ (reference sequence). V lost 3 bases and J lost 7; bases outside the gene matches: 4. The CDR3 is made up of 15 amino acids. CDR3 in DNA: TGTGCCAGCAGCTTCGGACAGGGGGCCGGTGAAAAACTGTTTTTT. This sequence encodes CASSFGQGAGEKLFF.

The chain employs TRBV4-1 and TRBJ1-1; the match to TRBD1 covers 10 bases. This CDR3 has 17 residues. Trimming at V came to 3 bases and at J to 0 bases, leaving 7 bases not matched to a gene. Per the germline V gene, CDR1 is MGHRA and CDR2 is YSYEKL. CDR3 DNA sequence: TGCGCCAGCAGCCAGGGACAGGGGATTTTAATGAACACTGAAGCTTTCTTT. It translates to CASSQGQGILMNTEAFF.

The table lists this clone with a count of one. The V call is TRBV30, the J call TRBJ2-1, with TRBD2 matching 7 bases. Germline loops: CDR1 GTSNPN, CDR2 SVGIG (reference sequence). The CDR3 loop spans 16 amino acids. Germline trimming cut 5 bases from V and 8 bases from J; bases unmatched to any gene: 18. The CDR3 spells CAWDPAGRGLADEQFF. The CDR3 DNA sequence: TGTGCCTGGGACCCAGCGGGAAGGGGATTGGCGGATGAGCAGTTCTTC.

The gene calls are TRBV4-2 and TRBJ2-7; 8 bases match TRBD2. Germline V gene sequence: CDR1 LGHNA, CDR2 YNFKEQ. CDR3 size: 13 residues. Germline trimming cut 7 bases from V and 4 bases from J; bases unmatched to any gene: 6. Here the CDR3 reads CASTRGGNYEQYF. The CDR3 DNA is TGTGCCAGCACACGGGGGGGGAATTACGAGCAGTACTTC.

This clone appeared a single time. The CDR3 region is CATSRGEKETQYF. As DNA, the CDR3 is TGTGCCACCAGCAGAGGGGAGAAGGAGACCCAGTACTTC. This chain uses TRBV15 with TRBJ2-5, with a tentative D call TRBD2 (5 bases). Germline V CDR1 and CDR2: LNHNV, YYDKDF (reference sequence). The V end lost 1 base, the J end lost 5 bases, and 8 bases lay between the germline ends. The CDR3 extends over 13 amino acids. Filled out from reference TRBV15 and TRBJ2-5, the complete variable domain reads DAMVIQNPRYQVTQFGKPVTLSCSQTLNHNVMYWYQQKSSQAPKLLFHYYDKDFNNEADTPDNFQSRRPNTSFCFLDIRSPGLGDTAMYLCATSRGEKETQYFGPGTRLLVL.

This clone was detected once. The CDR3 DNA reads TGTGCCATCAGTGAGTCAGGGACTAGCGGGGGCCTGGCAGATACGCAGTATTTT. It yields the protein CAISESGTSGGLADTQYF. The chain has TRBV10-3 and TRBJ2-3; 14 bases map to TRBD2. Trimming at V came to 0 bases and at J to 4 bases, leaving 6 bases not matched to a gene. This CDR3 region has 18 residues. Germline CDR1 ENHRY, CDR2 SYGVKD.

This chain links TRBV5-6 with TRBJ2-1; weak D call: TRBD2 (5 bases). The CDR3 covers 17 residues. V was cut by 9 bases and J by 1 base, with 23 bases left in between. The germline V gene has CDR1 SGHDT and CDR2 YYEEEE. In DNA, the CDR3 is TGTGCCACCAACGTCGGACCCGAAAGGGAGTCCTACAATGAGCAGTTCTTC. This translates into CATNVGPERESYNEQFF.

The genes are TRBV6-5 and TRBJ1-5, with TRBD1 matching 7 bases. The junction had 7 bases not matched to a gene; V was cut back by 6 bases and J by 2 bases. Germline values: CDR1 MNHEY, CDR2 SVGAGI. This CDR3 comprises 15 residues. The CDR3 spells CASSRGGAGNQPQHF. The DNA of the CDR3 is TGTGCCAGCAGCCGAGGGGGCGCGGGCAATCAGCCCCAGCATTTT.

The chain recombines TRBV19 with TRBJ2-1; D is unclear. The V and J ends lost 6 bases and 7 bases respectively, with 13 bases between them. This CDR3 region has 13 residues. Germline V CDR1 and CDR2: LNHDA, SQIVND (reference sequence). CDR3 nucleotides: TGTGCCAGTAGGCCCGCTAGTCGGAATGAGCAGTTCTTC. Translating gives CASRPASRNEQFF.

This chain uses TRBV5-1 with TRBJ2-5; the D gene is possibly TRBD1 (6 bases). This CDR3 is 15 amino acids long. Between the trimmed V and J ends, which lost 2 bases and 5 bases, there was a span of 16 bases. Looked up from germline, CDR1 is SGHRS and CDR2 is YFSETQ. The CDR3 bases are TGCGCCAGCAGCTTTGGCACAGGGAGAGGGGAGACCCAGTACTTC. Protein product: CASSFGTGRGETQYF.